This T cell receptor (beta chain) appears in the sequencing data of a study of blood T cell repertoires in COVID-19. About the study: Sites in the United States, Italy and Spain provided acute and convalescent COVID-19 samples. From T cells, B-cell-depleted T cells, or PBMCs came the material, which was cDNA or gDNA.

Original methodology: Estimation of nucleated cell counts relied on the amplification of reference gene primers. Using immunoSEQ multiplex PCR, the repertoire was profiled, and TCRdb retains in-frame clones only, with some absent. V, J and clone size reflect that table, while D and trimming were determined from the DNA. The repertoire holds more than 150,000 clones, with roughly 88% as singletons. Sample: peripheral blood. The origin of this receptor is a woman of 80 years or more with acute or convalescent COVID-19.

This chain's CDR3 is CASSFGQGVGYTF. CDR3 coding DNA: TGTGCCAGCAGTTTCGGGCAGGGGGTTGGCTACACCTTC. This chain uses TRBV12-3 or TRBV12-4 with TRBJ1-2; 7 nucleotides match TRBD1. Trimming removed 3 bases from V and 7 bases from J; junction bases left unmatched: 5. The CDR3 contains 13 residues.